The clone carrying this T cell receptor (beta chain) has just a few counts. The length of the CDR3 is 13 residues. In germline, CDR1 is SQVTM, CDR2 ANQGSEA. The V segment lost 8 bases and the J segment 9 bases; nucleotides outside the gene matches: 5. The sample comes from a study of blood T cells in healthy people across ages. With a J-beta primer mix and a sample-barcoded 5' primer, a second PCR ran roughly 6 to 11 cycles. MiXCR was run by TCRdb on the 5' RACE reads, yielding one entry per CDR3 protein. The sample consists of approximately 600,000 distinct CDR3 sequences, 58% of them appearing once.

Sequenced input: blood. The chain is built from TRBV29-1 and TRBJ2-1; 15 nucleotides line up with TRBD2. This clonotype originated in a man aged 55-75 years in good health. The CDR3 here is CSSGLAGGAEQFF. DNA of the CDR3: TGCAGCTCCGGACTAGCGGGGGGGGCTGAGCAGTTCTTC.